These T cell receptor beta chains were read from a single sample in a study of shared clonotypes between healthy human individuals. Profiled with immunoSEQ multiplex PCR; TCRdb holds only in-frame clones, not every one. The sample contains more than 850,000 clones, around 78% of which appear only once. The sequencing input was memory CD4+ T cells from PBMCs. All receptors derive from a man between 18 and 29 years old in good health. Some clones in this sample may be carry-over from other donors' samples. Each CDR3 is given with its conserved first and last residue. D genes are given only for firm matches. Clone size is stated in some rows and not others, as once, few, many or a class when expanded.

d_gene	j_gene	v_gene	abundance	CDR3aa	CDR3nt
TRBD2	TRBJ2-4	TRBV5-6	.	CASSYRLAGGVVAKNIQCF	TGTGCCAGCAGCTACCGACTAGCGGGTGGAGTGGTTGCCAAAAACATTCAGTGCTTC
.	TRBJ2-3	TRBV7-3	.	CASSFGQQVTQYF	TGTGCCAGCAGCTTCGGGCAACAGGTTACGCAGTATTTT
TRBD2	TRBJ2-2	TRBV5-1	.	CASSRGAGAQRTGELFF	TGCGCCAGCTCGAGGGGAGCGGGAGCCCAAAGGACCGGGGAGCTGTTTTTT
.	TRBJ2-1	TRBV28	.	CASSTNSVEQFF	TGTGCCAGCAGTACCAACTCGGTTGAGCAGTTCTTC
TRBD1	TRBJ1-2	TRBV7-9	.	CASSGRQGNYGYTF	TGTGCCAGCAGCGGAAGACAGGGAAACTATGGCTACACCTTC
TRBD1	TRBJ1-1	TRBV19	few	CASSWAGGTEAFF	TGTGCCAGTAGTTGGGCAGGGGGGACTGAAGCTTTCTTT
TRBD1	TRBJ1-4	TRBV4-3	many	CASSQGQGGEKLFF	TGCGCCAGCAGCCAGGGACAGGGTGGCGAAAAACTGTTTTTT
TRBD2	TRBJ2-1	TRBV5-4	.	CASSLPMGLSHNEQFF	TGTGCCAGCAGCTTGCCGATGGGACTATCGCACAATGAGCAGTTCTTC
TRBD2	TRBJ2-6	TRBV7-3	.	CASSRLATYSGANVLTF	TGTGCCAGCAGCAGACTAGCGACCTACTCTGGGGCCAACGTCCTGACTTTC
TRBD1	TRBJ2-2	TRBV9	.	CASSSRTGSGELFF	TGTGCCAGCAGCTCCAGGACAGGGTCCGGGGAGCTGTTTTTT
.	TRBJ2-1	TRBV19	.	CASRKGTLFGEQFF	TGTGCCTCCCGTAAGGGGACTCTTTTTGGGGAGCAGTTCTTC
.	TRBJ2-3	TRBV6-1	.	CASFEVASANTQYF	TGTGCCAGCTTCGAGGTAGCTAGCGCGAATACGCAGTATTTT
TRBD2	TRBJ2-2	TRBV6-1	.	CASTTRAGAVGELFF	TGTGCCAGCACGACGAGAGCGGGAGCGGTCGGGGAGCTGTTTTTT
TRBD1	TRBJ2-1	TRBV10-3	.	CAISGDRADEQFF	TGTGCCATCAGTGGGGACAGGGCTGATGAGCAGTTCTTC
.	TRBJ2-3	TRBV19	.	CASSLSITDTQYF	TGTGCCAGTAGTCTGAGTATCACAGATACGCAGTATTTT
.	TRBJ1-2	TRBV30	few	CAWSDFSVGGYTF	TGTGCCTGGAGTGATTTTAGCGTCGGGGGCTACACCTTC
.	TRBJ1-2	TRBV7-2	.	CASSLGGYGYTF	TGTGCCAGCAGCTTAGGAGGGTATGGCTACACCTTC
.	TRBJ2-1	TRBV29-1	.	CSVDSGYSGEQFF	TGCAGCGTTGATTCGGGTTATAGTGGTGAGCAGTTCTTC
.	TRBJ2-1	TRBV5-4	.	CASSPKGWGHYNEQFF	TGTGCCAGCAGCCCAAAGGGGTGGGGCCATTACAATGAGCAGTTCTTC
.	TRBJ1-2	TRBV30	few	CAWSRDGTYGYTF	TGTGCCTGGAGTCGGGATGGGACCTATGGCTACACCTTC
.	TRBJ2-6	TRBV27	.	CASPCGANVLTF	TGTGCCAGCCCCTGTGGGGCCAACGTCCTGACTTTC
.	TRBJ2-1	TRBV2	.	CASTLRQGLFF	TGTGCCAGCACCCTGCGGCAGGGGTTGTTCTTC
.	TRBJ2-2	TRBV9	once	CASKRAFETGELFF	TGTGCCAGCAAGAGGGCTTTCGAGACCGGGGAGCTGTTTTTT
TRBD2	TRBJ2-7	TRBV4-1	few	CASSQDYPSGSYEQYF	TGCGCCAGCAGCCAAGATTATCCTAGCGGATCCTACGAGCAGTACTTC
.	TRBJ2-6	TRBV6-5	.	CASSYRGSGANVLTF	TGTGCCAGCAGTTATCGGGGCTCTGGGGCCAACGTCCTGACTTTC
.	TRBJ1-5	TRBV7-3	.	CASSLKDGADPYSNQPQHF	TGTGCCAGCAGCTTAAAGGATGGGGCAGACCCTTATAGCAATCAGCCCCAGCATTTT
.	TRBJ2-7	TRBV4-1	once	CASSPASSYEQYF	TGCGCCAGCAGCCCTGCAAGTTCCTACGAGCAGTACTTC
.	TRBJ2-5	TRBV4-2	.	CASSQDLVSQETQYF	TGTGCCAGCAGCCAAGATCTTGTCAGTCAAGAGACCCAGTACTTC
TRBD1	TRBJ1-2	TRBV28	.	CASSSTGIDYGYTF	TGTGCCAGCAGCTCGACAGGGATTGACTATGGCTACACCTTC
.	TRBJ2-2	TRBV29-1	.	CSVSQGRPAGGRSNTGELFF	TGCAGCGTTTCCCAGGGGCGGCCAGCGGGCGGGCGCTCGAACACCGGGGAGCTGTTTTTT
.	TRBJ2-3	TRBV5-1	.	CASSSAGTQGDTQYF	TGCGCCAGCAGCTCAGCTGGGACCCAGGGAGATACGCAGTATTTT
TRBD1	TRBJ2-2	TRBV5-1	once	CASSQDRASNTGELFF	TGCGCCAGCAGCCAAGACAGGGCCTCGAACACCGGGGAGCTGTTTTTT
.	TRBJ1-3	TRBV30	.	CAWSQGYSGNTIYF	TGTGCCTGGAGTCAGGGTTACTCTGGAAACACCATATATTTT
.	TRBJ2-1	TRBV18	.	CASSPRYNEQFF	TGTGCCAGCTCACCCCGGTACAATGAGCAGTTCTTC
.	TRBJ2-2	TRBV29-1	.	CSAPGLPNTGELFF	TGCAGCGCTCCGGGACTGCCGAACACCGGGGAGCTGTTTTTT
.	TRBJ1-3	TRBV2	.	CASSGIQGPGNTIYF	TGTGCCAGCAGTGGAATCCAGGGGCCCGGAAACACCATATATTTT
TRBD1	TRBJ1-6	TRBV5-1	.	CASSPQNRGDSPLHF	TGCGCCAGCAGCCCCCAGAACAGGGGGGATTCACCCCTCCACTTT
.	TRBJ2-2	TRBV5-4	.	CASSLALGRGGELFF	TGTGCCAGCAGCTTGGCCTTAGGGAGAGGCGGGGAGCTGTTTTTT
.	TRBJ1-2	TRBV28	.	CASSFLDYGYTF	TGTGCCAGCAGTTTTCTAGACTATGGCTACACCTTC
.	TRBJ1-3	TRBV6-6	few	CASSYAQGGNTIYF	TGTGCCAGCAGTTACGCGCAGGGAGGAAACACCATATATTTT
TRBD1	TRBJ2-7	TRBV7-2	.	CASSWDRRNEQYF	TGTGCCAGCAGCTGGGACAGGCGGAACGAGCAGTACTTC
TRBD1	TRBJ2-7	TRBV2	.	CASSDRGPYEQYF	TGTGCCAGCAGTGATAGGGGGCCCTACGAGCAGTACTTC
.	TRBJ1-1	TRBV18	.	CASSPRQGETEAFF	TGTGCCAGCTCACCACGGCAGGGTGAGACTGAAGCTTTCTTT